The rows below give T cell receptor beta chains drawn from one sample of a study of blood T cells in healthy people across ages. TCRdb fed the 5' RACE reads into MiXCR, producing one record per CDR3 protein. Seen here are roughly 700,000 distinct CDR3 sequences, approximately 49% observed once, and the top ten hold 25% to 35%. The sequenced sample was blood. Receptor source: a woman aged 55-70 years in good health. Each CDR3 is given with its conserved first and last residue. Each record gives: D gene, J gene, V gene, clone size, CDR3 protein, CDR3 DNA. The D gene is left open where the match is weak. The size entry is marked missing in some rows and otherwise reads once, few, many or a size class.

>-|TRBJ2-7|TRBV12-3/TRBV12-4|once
CASIFASSRYEQYF
TGTGCCAGCATTTTCGCTAGCAGCCGCTACGAGCAGTACTTC
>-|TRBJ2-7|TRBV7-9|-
CASSSPLTTGRNPYEQYF
TGTGCCAGCAGCTCCCCACTCACGACAGGCCGAAACCCCTACGAGCAGTACTTC
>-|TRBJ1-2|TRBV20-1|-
CSARDFWENGYTF
TGCAGTGCTAGAGATTTCTGGGAAAATGGCTACACCTTC
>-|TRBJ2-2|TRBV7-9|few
CASSLLNTGELFF
TGTGCCAGCAGCTTACTCAACACCGGGGAGCTGTTTTTT
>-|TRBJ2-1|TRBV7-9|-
CASSQNPEQFF
TGTGCCAGCAGTCAAAACCCCGAGCAGTTCTTC
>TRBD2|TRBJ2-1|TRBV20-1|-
CGARDRREGLRNEQFF
TGCGGTGCTAGAGATCGGCGGGAGGGCCTAAGGAATGAGCAGTTCTTC
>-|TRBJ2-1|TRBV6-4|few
CASSQTGGAYNEQFF
TGTGCCAGCAGTCAGACAGGTGGCGCCTACAATGAGCAGTTCTTC
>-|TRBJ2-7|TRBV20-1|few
CSAHTGTYEQYF
TGCAGTGCTCACACAGGCACCTACGAGCAGTACTTC
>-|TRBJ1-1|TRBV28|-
CASSLSGRYTEAFF
TGTGCCAGCAGTTTATCCGGTCGATACACTGAAGCTTTCTTT
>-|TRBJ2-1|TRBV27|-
CASSLSAHAKYNEQFF
TGTGCCAGCAGTTTATCGGCCCATGCGAAATACAATGAGCAGTTCTTC
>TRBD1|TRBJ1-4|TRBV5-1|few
CASSLATGDSEKLFF
TGCGCCAGCAGCTTGGCAACAGGGGATTCTGAAAAACTGTTTTTT
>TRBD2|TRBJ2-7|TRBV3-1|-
CASSHPSGSWADTQYF
TGTGCCAGCAGCCACCCTAGCGGGAGTTGGGCAGATACGCAGTACTTC
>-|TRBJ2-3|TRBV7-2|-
CASSLQQSGSTSTDTQYF
TGTGCCAGCAGCTTACAACAGTCGGGGTCCACTAGCACAGATACGCAGTATTTT
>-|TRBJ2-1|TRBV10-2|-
CASSESGGTPYNEQFF
TGCGCCAGCAGTGAGTCTGGCGGGACCCCCTACAATGAGCAGTTCTTC
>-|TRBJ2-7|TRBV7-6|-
CASSSDSNSYEQYF
TGTGCCAGCAGCTCAGACAGTAACTCCTACGAGCAGTACTTC
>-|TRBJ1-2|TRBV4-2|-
CASSQEVTAQNYGYTF
TGTGCCAGCAGCCAAGAGGTAACGGCCCAAAACTATGGCTACACCTTC
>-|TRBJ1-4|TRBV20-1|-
CSARDQASGEREKLFF
TGCAGTGCTAGAGATCAGGCGTCAGGCGAGCGTGAAAAACTGTTTTTT
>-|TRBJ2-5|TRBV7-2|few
CASSLLIQETQYF
TGTGCCAGCAGCCTACTGATCCAAGAGACCCAGTACTTC
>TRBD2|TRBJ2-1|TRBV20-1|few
CSARDSGRRYNEQFF
TGCAGTGCTAGGGATAGCGGGAGGCGCTACAATGAGCAGTTCTTC
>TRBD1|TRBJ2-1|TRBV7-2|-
CASSPPGQGYRQFF
TGTGCCAGCAGCCCCCCGGGACAGGGATATCGACAGTTCTTC
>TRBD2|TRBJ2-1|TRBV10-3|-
CAISQATSGRSNEQFF
TGTGCCATCAGTCAGGCGACTAGCGGGAGGTCCAATGAGCAGTTCTTC
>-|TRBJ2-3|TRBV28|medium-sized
CASSPPAQLTDTQYF
TGTGCCAGCAGTCCACCCGCCCAATTGACAGATACGCAGTATTTT